Below, one T cell receptor (beta chain) is given with its context. Using immunoSEQ multiplex PCR, the repertoire was profiled, and TCRdb retains in-frame clones only, with some absent. The sample contains fewer than 250,000 clones, 75% to 85% of which appear only once. The data derive from a study of blood T cell repertoires in COVID-19. V was shortened by 2 bases and J by 5 bases, with 13 bases between the two germline ends. This CDR3 is 16 amino acids long. In germline, CDR1 is LGHNT, CDR2 FRNRAP. The gene calls are TRBV12-5 and TRBJ1-6, with D hard to call. The source of this sequence is a woman aged 45-65 years with acute or convalescent COVID-19. Material: peripheral blood. The CDR3 DNA reads TGTGCTAGTGGTTTGTTCTCGACGAGGCATAATTCACCCCTCCACTTT. Residues: CASGLFSTRHNSPLHF.